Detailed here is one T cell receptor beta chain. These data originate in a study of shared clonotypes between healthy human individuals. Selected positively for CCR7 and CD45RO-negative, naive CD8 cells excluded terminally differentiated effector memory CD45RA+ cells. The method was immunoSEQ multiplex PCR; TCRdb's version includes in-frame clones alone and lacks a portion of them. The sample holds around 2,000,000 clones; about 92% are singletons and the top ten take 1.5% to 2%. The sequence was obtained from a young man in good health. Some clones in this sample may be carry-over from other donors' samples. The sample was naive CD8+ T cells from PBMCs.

The CDR3 is CASSRGPLGNQPQHF. The CDR3 nucleotides read TGTGCCAGCAGCCGGGGACCCCTCGGCAATCAGCCCCAGCATTTT. The rearrangement uses TRBV7-2 and TRBJ1-5, with D maybe TRBD1 (5 bases). The CDR3 is 15 residues long. Per the germline V gene, CDR1 is SGHTA and CDR2 is FQGNSA. V dropped 5 bases and J dropped 2 bases, with 13 bases sitting between them.